The source of this TCR beta chain is a study of technical replicates of blood from a few donors. The repertoire was sequenced with immunoSEQ multiplex PCR; TCRdb's copy has only in-frame clones and lacks some. The sample holds roughly 59,000 clones, about 90% seen once. CDR1 and CDR2 from the germline V gene are MNHNS and SASEGT. CDR3 size: 14 residues. V was shortened by 6 bases and J by 6 bases, with 14 bases between the two germline ends. V is TRBV6-1 and J is TRBJ1-4, with a weak D call TRBD1 (5 bases). The TCR originated in a human donor in good health. Some clones in this sample may be carry-over from other donors' samples. Sequenced material: PBMCs. CDR3: CASRRGGADEKLFF. DNA of the CDR3: TGTGCCAGCAGGAGAGGAGGGGCGGATGAAAAACTGTTTTTT.